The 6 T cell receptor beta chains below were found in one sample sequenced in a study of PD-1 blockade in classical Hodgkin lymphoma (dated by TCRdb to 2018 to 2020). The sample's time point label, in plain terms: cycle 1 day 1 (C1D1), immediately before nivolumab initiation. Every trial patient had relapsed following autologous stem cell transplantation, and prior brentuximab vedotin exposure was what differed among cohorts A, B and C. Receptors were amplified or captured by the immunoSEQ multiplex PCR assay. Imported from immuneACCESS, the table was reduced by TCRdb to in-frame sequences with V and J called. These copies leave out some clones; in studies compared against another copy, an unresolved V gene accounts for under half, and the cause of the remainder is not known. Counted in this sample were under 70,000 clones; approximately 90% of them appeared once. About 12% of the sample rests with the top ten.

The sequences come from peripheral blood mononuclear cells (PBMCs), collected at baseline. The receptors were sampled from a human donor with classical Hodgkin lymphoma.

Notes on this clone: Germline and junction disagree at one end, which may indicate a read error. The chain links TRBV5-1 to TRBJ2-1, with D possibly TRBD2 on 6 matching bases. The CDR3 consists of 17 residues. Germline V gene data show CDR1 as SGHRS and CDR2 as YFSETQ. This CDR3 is CASSSTAQLSGGNAQFF. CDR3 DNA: TGCGCCAGCAGCTCAACCGCACAACTTAGCGGCGGCAATGCGCAGTTCTTC.

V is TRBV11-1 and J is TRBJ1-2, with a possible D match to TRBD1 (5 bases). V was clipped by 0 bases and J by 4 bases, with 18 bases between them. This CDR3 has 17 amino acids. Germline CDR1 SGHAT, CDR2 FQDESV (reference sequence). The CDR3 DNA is TGTGCCAGCAGCTTAGCGGTAATGGACACACACCGCTATGGCTACACCTTC. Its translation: CASSLAVMDTHRYGYTF.

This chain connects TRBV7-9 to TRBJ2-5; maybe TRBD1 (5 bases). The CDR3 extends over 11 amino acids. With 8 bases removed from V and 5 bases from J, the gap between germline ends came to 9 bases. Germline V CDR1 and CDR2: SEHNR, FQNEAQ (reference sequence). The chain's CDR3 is CASGAAETQYF. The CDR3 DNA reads TGTGCCAGCGGGGCTGCGGAGACCCAGTACTTC.

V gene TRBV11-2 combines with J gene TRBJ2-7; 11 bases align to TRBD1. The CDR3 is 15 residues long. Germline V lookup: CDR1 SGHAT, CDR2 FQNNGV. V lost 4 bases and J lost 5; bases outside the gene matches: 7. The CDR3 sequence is CASSYTGTGGNEQYF. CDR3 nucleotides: TGTGCCAGCAGCTATACCGGGACAGGGGGGAACGAGCAGTACTTC.

Here the CDR3 DNA reads TGTGCCAGCAGCTTAGGTCTCGCGGAAGGGGAAAAACTGTTTTTT. Translating it yields CASSLGLAEGEKLFF. The chain links TRBV7-7 to TRBJ1-4; unclear D gene. Germline V gives CDR1 SSHAT, CDR2 FNYEAQ (reference sequence). The germline V and J ends were trimmed by 1 base and 8 bases, with 14 bases remaining between them. The CDR3 totals 15 residues.

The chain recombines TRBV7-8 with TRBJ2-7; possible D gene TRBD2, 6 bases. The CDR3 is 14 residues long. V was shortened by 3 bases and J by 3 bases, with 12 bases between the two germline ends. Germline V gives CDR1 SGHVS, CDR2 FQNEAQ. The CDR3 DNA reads TGTGCCAGCAGCTTCTCGGGACTCAACTACGAGCAGTACTTC. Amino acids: CASSFSGLNYEQYF.